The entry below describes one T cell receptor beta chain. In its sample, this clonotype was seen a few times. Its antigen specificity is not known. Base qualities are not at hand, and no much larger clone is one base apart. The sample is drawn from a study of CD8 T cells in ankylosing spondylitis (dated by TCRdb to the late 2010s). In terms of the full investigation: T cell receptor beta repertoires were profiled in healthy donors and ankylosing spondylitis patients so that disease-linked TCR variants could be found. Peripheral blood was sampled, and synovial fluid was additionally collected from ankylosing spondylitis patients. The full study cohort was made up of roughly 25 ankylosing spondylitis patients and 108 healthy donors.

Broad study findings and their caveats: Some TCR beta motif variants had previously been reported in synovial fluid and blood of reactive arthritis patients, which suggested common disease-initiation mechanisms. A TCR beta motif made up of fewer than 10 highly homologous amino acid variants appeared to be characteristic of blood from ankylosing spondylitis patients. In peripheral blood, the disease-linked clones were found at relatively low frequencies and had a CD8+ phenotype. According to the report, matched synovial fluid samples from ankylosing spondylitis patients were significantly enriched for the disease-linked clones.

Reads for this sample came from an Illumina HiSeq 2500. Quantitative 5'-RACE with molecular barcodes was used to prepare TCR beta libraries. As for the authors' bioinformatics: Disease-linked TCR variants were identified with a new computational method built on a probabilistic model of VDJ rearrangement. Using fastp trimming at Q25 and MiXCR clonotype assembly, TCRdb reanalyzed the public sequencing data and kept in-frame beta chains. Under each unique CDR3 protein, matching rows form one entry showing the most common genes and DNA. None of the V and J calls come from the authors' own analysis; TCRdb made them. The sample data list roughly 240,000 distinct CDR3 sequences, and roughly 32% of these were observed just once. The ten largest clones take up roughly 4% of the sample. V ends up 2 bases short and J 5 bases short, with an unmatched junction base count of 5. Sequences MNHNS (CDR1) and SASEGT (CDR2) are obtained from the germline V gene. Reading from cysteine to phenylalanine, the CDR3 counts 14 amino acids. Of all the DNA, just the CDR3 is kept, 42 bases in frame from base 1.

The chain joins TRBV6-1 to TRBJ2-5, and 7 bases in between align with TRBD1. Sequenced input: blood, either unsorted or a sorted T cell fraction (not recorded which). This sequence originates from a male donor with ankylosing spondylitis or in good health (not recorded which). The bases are TGTGCCAGCAGTGAACAAGGGGGCGTGGAGACCCAGTACTTC. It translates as CASSEQGGVETQYF.